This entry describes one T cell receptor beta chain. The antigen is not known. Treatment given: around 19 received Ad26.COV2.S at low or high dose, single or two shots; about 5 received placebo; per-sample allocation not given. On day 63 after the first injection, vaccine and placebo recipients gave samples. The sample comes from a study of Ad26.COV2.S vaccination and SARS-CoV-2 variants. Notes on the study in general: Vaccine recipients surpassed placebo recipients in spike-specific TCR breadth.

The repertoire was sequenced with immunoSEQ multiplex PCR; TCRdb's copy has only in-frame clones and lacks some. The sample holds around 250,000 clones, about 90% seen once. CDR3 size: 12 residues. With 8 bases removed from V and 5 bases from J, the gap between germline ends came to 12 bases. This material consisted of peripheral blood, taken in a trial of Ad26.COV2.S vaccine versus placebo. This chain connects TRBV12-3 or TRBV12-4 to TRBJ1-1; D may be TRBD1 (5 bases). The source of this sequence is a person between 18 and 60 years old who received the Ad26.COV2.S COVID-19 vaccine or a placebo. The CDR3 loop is CASETRGTEAFF. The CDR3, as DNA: TGTGCCAGCGAAACACGGGGGACTGAAGCTTTCTTT.